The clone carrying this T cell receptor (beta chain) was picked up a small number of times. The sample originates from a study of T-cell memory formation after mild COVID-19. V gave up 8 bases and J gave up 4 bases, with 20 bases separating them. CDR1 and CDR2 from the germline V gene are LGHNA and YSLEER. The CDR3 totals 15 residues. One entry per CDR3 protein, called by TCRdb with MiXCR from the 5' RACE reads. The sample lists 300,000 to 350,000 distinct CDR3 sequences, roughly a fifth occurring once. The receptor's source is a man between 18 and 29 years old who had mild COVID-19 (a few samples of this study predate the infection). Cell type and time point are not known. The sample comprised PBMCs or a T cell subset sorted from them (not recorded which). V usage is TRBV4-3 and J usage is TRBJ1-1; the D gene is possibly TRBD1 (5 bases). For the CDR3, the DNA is TGCGCCAGCCGGAGTCAGGCAGGGCCCCCCACTGAAGCTTTCTTT. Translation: CASRSQAGPPTEAFF.